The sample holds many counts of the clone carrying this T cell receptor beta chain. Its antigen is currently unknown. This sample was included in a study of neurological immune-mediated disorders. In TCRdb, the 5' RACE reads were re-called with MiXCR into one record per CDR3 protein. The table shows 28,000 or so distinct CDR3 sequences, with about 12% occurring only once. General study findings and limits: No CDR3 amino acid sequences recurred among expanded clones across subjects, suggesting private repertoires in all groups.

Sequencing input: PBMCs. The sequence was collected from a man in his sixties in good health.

CDR3 sequence (DNA): TGTGCCAGCAGCTGGTACCAAGAGACCCAGTACTTC. Encoded protein: CASSWYQETQYF. The chain uses TRBV7-9 and TRBJ2-5; D remains ambiguous. V lost 4 bases and J 0 bases, leaving 3 bases between the germline ends. Per germline, CDR1 SEHNR and CDR2 FQNEAQ (reference sequence). This CDR3 has 12 amino acids.